The clone carrying this T cell receptor beta chain was detected only once. Between the trimmed V and J ends, which lost 5 bases and 0 bases, there was a span of 14 bases. CDR1 is KGHDR and CDR2 is SFDVKD in the germline V gene. The CDR3 extends over 16 amino acids. Here immunoSEQ multiplex PCR was the method, and the copy in TCRdb shows in-frame clones only, minus some. The data show 200,000 to 300,000 clones, 85% to 90% seen once. The sample originates from a study of blood T cell repertoires in COVID-19. The overall study: Acute-phase and convalescent COVID-19 samples originated in the United States, Italy and Spain. PBMCs, B-cell-depleted T cells, or T cells were the source of the cDNA or gDNA that made up the material.

The receptor's source is a middle-aged woman who had recovered from COVID-19. The sample comprised peripheral blood. J is TRBJ2-3 and V is TRBV24-1; weak D call: TRBD1 (5 bases). In nucleotides, the CDR3 is TGTGCCACCAGTGGGGGTAGGGGTACTAGCACAGATACGCAGTATTTT. It codes for CATSGGRGTSTDTQYF.